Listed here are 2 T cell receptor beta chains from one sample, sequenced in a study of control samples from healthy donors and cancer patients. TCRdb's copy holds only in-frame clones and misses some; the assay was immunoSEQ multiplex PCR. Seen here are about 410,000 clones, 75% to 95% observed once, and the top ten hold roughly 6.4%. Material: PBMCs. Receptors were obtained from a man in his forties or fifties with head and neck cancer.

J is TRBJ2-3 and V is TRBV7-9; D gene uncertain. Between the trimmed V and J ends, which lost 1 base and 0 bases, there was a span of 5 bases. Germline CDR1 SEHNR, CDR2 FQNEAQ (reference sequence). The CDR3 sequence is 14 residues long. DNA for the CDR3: TGTGCCAGCAGCTTAGAAATGAGCACAGATACGCAGTATTTT. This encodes CASSLEMSTDTQYF.

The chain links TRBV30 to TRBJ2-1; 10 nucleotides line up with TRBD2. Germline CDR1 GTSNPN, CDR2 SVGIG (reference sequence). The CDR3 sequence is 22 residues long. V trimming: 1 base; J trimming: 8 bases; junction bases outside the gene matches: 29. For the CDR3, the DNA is TGTGCCTGGAGTGGTACCTCCTTTCGCAATGTAGCGGGAGGATCCTTGGTAGATGAGCAGTTCTTC. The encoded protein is CAWSGTSFRNVAGGSLVDEQFF.